This TCR beta chain was sequenced for a study of response to subunit inactivated influenza vaccine. Points from the study as a whole: Few new T cells, the authors suggested, are recruited by each seasonal influenza vaccination.

V lost 2 bases, J lost 5 bases, and 8 bases stayed unmatched. The CDR3 length is 16 residues. Germline V CDR1 and CDR2: SEHNR, FQNEAQ (reference sequence). TCRdb processed the RT-PCR reads anew with MiXCR; each CDR3 protein has one entry. The sample holds 530,000 or so distinct CDR3 sequences, about 14% seen once. Regarding this clonotype: No antigen is known for it.

The origin of this receptor is a man between 45 and 60 years old who received an inactivated influenza vaccine. The starting material was PBMCs from blood, obtained 11 to 12 days after vaccination. This chain links TRBV7-9 with TRBJ2-5, with TRBD2 identical over 10 bases. CDR3 nucleotides: TGTGCCAGCAGCTTACTAGCGGGGGATGTTGGTGAGACCCAGTACTTC. Translating it yields CASSLLAGDVGETQYF.